Following are 23 T cell receptor beta chains from one sample sequenced in a study of tumor-infiltrating lymphocytes in primary liver carcinoma. Production of TCR beta cDNA used 400 to 600 ng total RNA together with a constant-region primer. Three nested multiplex PCR rounds, a slightly modified ARM-PCR, produced the libraries for TCR beta. The first two PCR rounds used TRBV1-TRBV30 primers with a Cbeta primer, 10 cycles each. Each CDR3 protein is one row after TCRdb ran MiXCR on the multiplex PCR reads. The sample consists of roughly 120,000 distinct CDR3 sequences, around two thirds of them appearing once. Total RNA and DNA came together from approximately 22-30 mg of bulk tissue without cell sorting. Material: tumor-adjacent normal liver tissue. These receptors all stem from an older woman with primary liver carcinoma and hepatitis B virus infection.

This clonotype turned up a few times. The junction differs from germline at one of its ends, possibly a read error. This chain uses TRBV11-2 with TRBJ2-3; D not resolved. This CDR3 has 11 amino acids. Germline V gene lookup returns CDR1 SGHAT and CDR2 FQNNGV. CDR3 nucleotide sequence: TGTACCAGCAGCCTTGGAGATACGCAGTATTTT. Amino acid sequence: CTSSLGDTQYF.

The rearrangement uses TRBV7-8 and TRBJ2-1; possible D gene TRBD2, 5 bases. The CDR3 consists of 15 residues. Germline values: CDR1 SGHVS, CDR2 FQNEAQ. The germline V and J ends were trimmed by 4 bases and 5 bases, with 15 bases remaining between them. The CDR3, as DNA: TGTGCCAGCAGCTGTCGCGAGGGCGGCCACAATGAGCAGTTCTTC. This encodes CASSCREGGHNEQFF.

As concerns this clonotype: The junction shows a germline mismatch at one end, possibly a read error. The chain couples TRBV6-1 to TRBJ2-3; D call uncertain. The length of the CDR3 is 15 residues. Per germline, CDR1 MNHNS and CDR2 SASEGT. In DNA form, the CDR3 reads TGTGTCAGCAGTCCGTGGTCCAGGCCGGAGGATACGCAGTATTTT. This sequence encodes CVSSPWSRPEDTQYF.

Remarks on this clonotype: The CDR3 ends on some other residue instead of the conserved phenylalanine or tryptophan, so this is likely a read error. The V call is TRBV6-1, the J call TRBJ2-5; 10 bases are shared with TRBD2. The CDR3 extends over 16 amino acids. Germline V gives CDR1 MNHNS, CDR2 SASEGT. CDR3 amino acids: CAGSPKRLAGDETQYS. DNA of the CDR3: TGTGCCGGCAGCCCAAAACGGCTAGCGGGAGACGAGACCCAGTACTCC.

CDR3 protein: CDSSLDRGDTQYF. The CDR3 DNA sequence: TGTGACAGTAGCTTAGATCGGGGAGATACGCAGTATTTT. The chain links TRBV11-2 to TRBJ2-3; TRBD2 might be the D (5 bases). CDR1 is SGHAT, CDR2 FQNNGV, per germline. The CDR3 runs to 13 residues. Combining the CDR3 with reference TRBV11-2 and TRBJ2-3 gives the whole variable domain EAGVAQSPRYKIIEKRQSVAFWCNPISGHATLYWYQQILGQGPKLLIQFQNNGVVDDSQLPKDRFSAERLKGVDSTLKIQPAKLEDSAVYLCDSSLDRGDTQYFGPGTRLTVL.

Turning to this clonotype: The conserved closing phenylalanine or tryptophan is absent in this CDR3, likely reflecting a read error. The DNA is omitted, as the CDR3 cannot be located on it reliably, and the CDR3 follows TCRdb's listing. This sequence joins TRBV11-2 and TRBJ2-7. Germline CDR1 is SGHAT and CDR2 is FQNNGV. Inclusive of both ends, the CDR3 amounts to 12 amino acids. The CDR3 here is CASSSDRTSVEY.

This clonotype was observed at least ten times. The chain links TRBV5-4 to TRBJ2-1, with TRBD1 matching over 7 bases. The CDR3 length is 15 residues. Germline-derived CDR1 and CDR2 are SGHNT and YYREEE (reference sequence). The ends lost 0 bases at V and 7 bases at J; junction bases unmatched: 7. CDR3 sequence reads: CASSLEGAKWNEQFF. DNA for the CDR3: TGTGCCAGCAGCTTGGAGGGGGCTAAGTGGAATGAGCAGTTCTTC.

As for this clonotype: The junction departs from germline at one end; a sequencing error may be responsible. J is TRBJ2-4 and V is TRBV11-2, with D possibly matching TRBD2 (5 bases). CDR3 size: 17 residues. Germline lookup yields CDR1 SGHAT and CDR2 FQNNGV. CDR3 in DNA: TGTGACAGCAGCTTGGATCTAGGGAGCCCAGCCAAAAACATTCAGTACTTC. It codes for CDSSLDLGSPAKNIQYF.

This clonotype was recorded only once. The germline gene is not matched at one end of the junction; a read error may be the cause. V and J are TRBV29-1 and TRBJ2-6; no clear D gene. This CDR3 spans 15 amino acids. Germline CDR1 reads SQVTM; CDR2 reads ANQGSEA. The CDR3 spells CGVRADGSGANVLTF. CDR3 nucleotides: TGCGGCGTTCGCGCGGACGGCTCTGGGGCCAACGTCCTGACTTTC.

As to this clonotype: This may be a read error: a much more frequent sequence differs by one nucleotide. This sequence joins TRBV7-9 and TRBJ2-1; 9 positions match TRBD1. V lost 5 bases to trimming and J lost 10 bases; unmatched junction nucleotides: 6. This CDR3 spans 13 amino acids. Germline V lookup: CDR1 SEHNR, CDR2 FQNEAQ (reference sequence). The CDR3 DNA reads TGTGCCAGCAGCATACAGGGGGCAAGGGAGCAGTTCTTC. It yields the protein CASSIQGAREQFF.

The rearrangement uses TRBV12-3 or TRBV12-4 and TRBJ2-1; 9 nucleotides match TRBD2. The junction had 15 bases not matched to a gene; V was cut back by 8 bases and J by 10 bases. The CDR3 is 15 amino acids. CDR3 region: CASDPQASGKGEQFF. Written as DNA, the CDR3 is TGTGCCAGCGACCCCCAGGCTAGCGGGAAGGGGGAGCAGTTCTTC.

For this clonotype: At one end the junction does not follow the germline gene, possibly because of a read error. The rearrangement links TRBV11-3 to TRBJ2-1; perhaps TRBD1 as D (6 bases). Germline lookup yields CDR1 SGHNT and CDR2 YENEEA. This CDR3 is built from 17 residues. CDR3 DNA sequence: TGCGCCAGCAGCTCCGTCTGGCAGGGGAGCATCATTAATGAGCGGTTCTTC. It is translated as CASSSVWQGSIINERFF.

The V and J genes are TRBV4-1 and TRBJ1-4; no clear D gene. Germline V gene lookup returns CDR1 MGHRA and CDR2 YSYEKL. Trimming left V 8 bases short and J 3 bases short, with 16 bases between. This CDR3 has 15 amino acids. The CDR3 DNA is TGCGCCAGCCAAGATCTCTATAGGTCTAATGAAAAACTGTTTTTT. Translated: CASQDLYRSNEKLFF.

About this clonotype itself: A junction boundary mismatches the germline segment, possibly from a read error. V gene TRBV6-2 or TRBV6-3 combines with J gene TRBJ1-2; TRBD1 might be the D (5 bases). The germline CDR1 and CDR2 sequences are MNHEY and SVGEGT. The CDR3 covers 15 residues. The DNA of the CDR3 is TGCGCCAGCAGTTACGCTGCGACAGCTAAGTATGGCTACACCTTC. It codes for CASSYAATAKYGYTF.

Concerning this clonotype itself: The missing conserved phenylalanine or tryptophan at the end of this CDR3 makes a read error likely. The DNA is omitted, as the CDR3 cannot be located on it reliably, and the CDR3 follows TCRdb's listing. V gene TRBV6-5 combines with J gene TRBJ2-7; the table calls TRBD2, which could not be checked here. Germline values: CDR1 MNHEY, CDR2 SVGAGI. The CDR3 adds up to 14 amino acids, both ends counted. CDR3 loop: CASSSSGANYEEYY.

Points on this clonotype: The junction does not match germline at one end; this may be a read error. The chain couples TRBV6-5 to TRBJ2-3; tentatively, D is TRBD2 (6 bases). The CDR3 length is 15 residues. The germline V gene has CDR1 MNHEY and CDR2 SVGAGI. The CDR3 DNA reads as TGTGCCAGCAGTCACCCCGCGGGGTTCGCAGATAGGCAGTATTTT. It specifies CASSHPAGFADRQYF.

Note on this clonotype: With a much larger clone just one base away, this may be a read error. The genes are TRBV5-1 and TRBJ2-6; weak D call: TRBD1 (5 bases). This CDR3 has 19 amino acids. CDR1 and CDR2 (germline): SGHRS, YFSETQ. DNA for the CDR3: TGCGCCAGCAGCCTAAGATCAGACAGTTACCTCTCTAGGGCCAACGTCCTGACTTTC. It is translated as CASSLRSDSYLSRANVLTF.

About this clonotype itself: The junction differs from germline at one of its ends, possibly a read error. The CDR3 DNA reads TGCGGTGTCGAAGTAGCGGGCAGCACAGATACTCAGTATTTT. It specifies CGVEVAGSTDTQYF. This rearrangement joins TRBV29-1 to TRBJ2-3; TRBD2 agrees at 7 bases. In germline, CDR1 is SQVTM, CDR2 ANQGSEA. The CDR3 totals 14 residues.

About this clonotype: Relative to the germline gene, one junction end is altered; a read error may explain this. This sequence joins TRBV6-5 and TRBJ2-5, with TRBD2 as a possible D gene (5 bases). This CDR3 is built from 14 residues. Per germline, CDR1 MNHEY and CDR2 SVGAGI. The CDR3 sequence: CASSYPSSWETQYF. CDR3 DNA: TGTGCCAGCAGTTACCCCTCTAGCTGGGAGACTCAGTACTTC.

The chain couples TRBV11-2 to TRBJ2-1; 13 positions agree with TRBD2. J was trimmed by 12 bases and V by 5 bases; bases with no gene match: 13. The CDR3 spans 16 residues. Germline V lookup: CDR1 SGHAT, CDR2 FQNNGV. The CDR3 protein is CASSRRDPGLAGRQFF. The CDR3 nucleotides read TGTGCCAGCAGCCGCCGGGATCCGGGACTAGCGGGACGGCAGTTCTTC.

The sample holds many counts of this clonotype. This sequence joins TRBV28 and TRBJ2-2; TRBD1 matches at 10 bases. The V gene end was trimmed by 0 bases and the J gene end by 6 bases; junction bases not matched to a gene: 22. The germline V gene encodes CDR1 MDHEN and CDR2 SYDVKM. The CDR3 is made up of 22 amino acids. CDR3 DNA sequence: TGTGCCAGCAGTTTATGGGCCGGGACAGGGGTACCTGAGGGGTTTAGACCCGGGGAGCTGTTTTTT. This gives the protein CASSLWAGTGVPEGFRPGELFF.

Notes on this clonotype: An end of the junction does not agree with germline; a read error may underlie this. The CDR3 region has the DNA TGTGTCAGTAGTCTTTTGACAGGTTTCTCCGAGCAGTACTTC. This encodes CVSSLLTGFSEQYF. The rearrangement uses TRBV19 and TRBJ2-7; D perhaps matches TRBD1 (6 bases). Germline CDR1 LNHDA, CDR2 SQIVND (reference sequence). This CDR3 spans 14 amino acids.

The chain links TRBV20-1 to TRBJ1-1; TRBD1 matches at 8 bases. Germline CDR1 DFQATT, CDR2 SNEGSKA (reference sequence). This CDR3 has 13 amino acids. The junction had 8 bases not matched to a gene; V was cut back by 8 bases and J by 3 bases. The CDR3 region is CSPNRGWDTEAFF. The CDR3 DNA is TGCAGTCCAAACAGGGGGTGGGACACTGAAGCTTTCTTT.